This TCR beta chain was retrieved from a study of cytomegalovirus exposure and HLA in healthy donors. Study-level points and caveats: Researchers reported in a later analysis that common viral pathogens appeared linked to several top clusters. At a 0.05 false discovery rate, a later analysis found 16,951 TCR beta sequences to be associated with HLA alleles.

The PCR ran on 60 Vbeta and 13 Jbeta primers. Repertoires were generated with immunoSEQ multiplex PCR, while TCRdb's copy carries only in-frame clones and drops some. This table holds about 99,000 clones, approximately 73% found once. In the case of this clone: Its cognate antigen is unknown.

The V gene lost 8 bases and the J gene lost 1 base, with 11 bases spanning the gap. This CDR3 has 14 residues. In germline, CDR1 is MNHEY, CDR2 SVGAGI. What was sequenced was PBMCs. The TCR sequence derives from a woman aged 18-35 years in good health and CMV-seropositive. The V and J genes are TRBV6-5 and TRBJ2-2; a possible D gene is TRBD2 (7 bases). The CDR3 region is CASWEGQNTGELFF. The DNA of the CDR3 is TGTGCCAGCTGGGAGGGACAGAACACCGGGGAGCTGTTTTTT.